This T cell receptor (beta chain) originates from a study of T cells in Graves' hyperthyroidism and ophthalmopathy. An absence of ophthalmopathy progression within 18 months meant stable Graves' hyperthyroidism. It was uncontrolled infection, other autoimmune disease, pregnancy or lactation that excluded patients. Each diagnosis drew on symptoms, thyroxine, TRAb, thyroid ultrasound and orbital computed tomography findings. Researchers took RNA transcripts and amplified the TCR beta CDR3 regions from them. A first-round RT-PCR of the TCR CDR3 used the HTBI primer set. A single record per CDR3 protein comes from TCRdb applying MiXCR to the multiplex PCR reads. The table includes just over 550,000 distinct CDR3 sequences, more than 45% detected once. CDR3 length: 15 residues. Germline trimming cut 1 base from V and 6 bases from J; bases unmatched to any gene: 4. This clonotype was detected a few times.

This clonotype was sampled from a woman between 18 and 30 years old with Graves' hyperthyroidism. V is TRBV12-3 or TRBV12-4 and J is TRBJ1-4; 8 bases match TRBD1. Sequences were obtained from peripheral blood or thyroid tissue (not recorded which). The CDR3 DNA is TGTGCCAGCAGTTTAGGGGCACAGGGGGATGAAAAACTGTTTTTT. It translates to CASSLGAQGDEKLFF.